These 12 T cell receptor beta chains came from one sample sequenced in a study of blood T cell repertoires in COVID-19. The assay was immunoSEQ multiplex PCR, and TCRdb's table has in-frame clones only and misses some. Among roughly 150,000 clones listed, approximately 90% were seen once. The sample consisted of peripheral blood. Receptor source: a man between 18 and 29 years old with COVID-19, enrolled during active disease.

The rearrangement links TRBV4-3 to TRBJ1-4, with no clear D. CDR3 length: 14 amino acids. V lost 0 bases and J 5 bases, leaving 7 bases between the germline ends. Germline-derived CDR1 and CDR2 are LGHNA and YSLEER. CDR3 in amino acids: CASSQDSRNEKLFF. CDR3 in DNA: TGCGCCAGCAGCCAAGACAGCAGGAATGAAAAACTGTTTTTT.

V and J are TRBV27 and TRBJ1-6; D gene ambiguous. The length of the CDR3 is 14 residues. V gave up 5 bases and J gave up 8 bases, with 13 bases separating them. Germline CDR1 is MNHEY and CDR2 is SMNVEV (reference sequence). CDR3 sequence reads: CASSPREAYSPLHF. In nucleotides, the CDR3 is TGTGCCAGCAGTCCCCGAGAAGCCTATTCACCCCTCCACTTT.

This chain links TRBV3-1 (or the pseudogene TRBV3-2) with TRBJ2-3; the match to TRBD2 covers 8 bases. The CDR3 is made up of 15 amino acids. Trimming removed 3 bases from V and 5 bases from J; junction bases left unmatched: 7. Germline-derived CDR1 and CDR2 are LGHDT and YNNKEL (reference sequence). The DNA of the CDR3 is TGTGCCAGCAGCCACACTAGCGGAGGGAGAGATACGCAGTATTTT. Translating it yields CASSHTSGGRDTQYF.

The chain links TRBV6-2 or TRBV6-3 to TRBJ2-7; possible D gene TRBD2, 5 bases. Per germline, CDR1 MNHEY and CDR2 SVGEGT. The CDR3 totals 14 residues. Trimming removed 6 bases from V and 5 bases from J, with 17 bases in between. Here the CDR3 reads CASSPFLGVHEQYF. The CDR3 DNA is TGTGCCAGCAGCCCTTTTTTGGGAGTCCACGAGCAGTACTTC.

The chain combines TRBV5-4 with TRBJ1-1; D is unclear. The CDR3 is 14 amino acids. Germline assignment: CDR1 SGHNT and CDR2 YYREEE (reference sequence). V gave up 1 base and J gave up 0 bases, with 7 bases separating them. The CDR3 nucleotides read TGTGCCAGCAGCTTGTCCAGGCTGAACACTGAAGCTTTCTTT. This codes for CASSLSRLNTEAFF.

The chain is built from TRBV11-2 and TRBJ2-7, with D possibly matching TRBD1 (6 bases). Germline lookup yields CDR1 SGHAT and CDR2 FQNNGV. The CDR3 extends over 17 amino acids. The V end lost 5 bases, the J end lost 3 bases, and 23 bases lay between the germline ends. CDR3 coding DNA: TGTGCCAGCAGCCTACCGAGGGGACAAGCCAGATACTACGAGCAGTACTTC. The encoded protein is CASSLPRGQARYYEQYF. Together with reference TRBV11-2 and TRBJ2-7, the CDR3 gives the full variable domain: EAGVAQSPRYKIIEKRQSVAFWCNPISGHATLYWYQQILGQGPKLLIQFQNNGVVDDSQLPKDRFSAERLKGVDSTLKIQPAKLEDSAVYLCASSLPRGQARYYEQYFGPGTRLTVT.

V usage is TRBV6-4 and J usage is TRBJ1-2; tentative D call: TRBD1 (6 bases). Trimming took off 4 bases at V and 0 bases at J, with 12 bases between the two ends. The CDR3 sequence is 15 residues long. CDR1 and CDR2 (germline): MRHNA, SNTAGT. This CDR3 reads CASSAGTFPNYGYTF. CDR3 bases: TGTGCCAGCAGTGCCGGGACATTCCCTAACTATGGCTACACCTTC.

This chain links TRBV28 with TRBJ2-7; TRBD2 might be the D (7 bases). This CDR3 spans 15 amino acids. The V and J ends lost 6 bases and 0 bases respectively, with 15 bases between them. The V gene's germline CDR1 is MDHEN and CDR2 SYDVKM. The CDR3 coding sequence is TGTGCCAGCAGCCCCCGGGGGGCACTCTCCTACGAGCAGTACTTC. This encodes CASSPRGALSYEQYF.

The V and J genes are TRBV9 and TRBJ2-1; maybe TRBD2 (7 bases). This CDR3 region has 15 residues. The ends were cut back, 4 bases at V and 4 bases at J, with 15 bases in the middle. CDR1 and CDR2 from the germline V gene are SGDLS and YYNGEE. In DNA, the CDR3 is TGTGCCAGCAGCATGGCAGGGGAGGGGTACAATGAGCAGTTCTTC. Residues: CASSMAGEGYNEQFF.

The genes are TRBV24-1 and TRBJ2-7; 9 bases match TRBD1. From germline, CDR1 is KGHDR and CDR2 SFDVKD. This CDR3 has 14 residues. V lost 8 bases, J lost 0 bases, and 4 bases stayed unmatched. CDR3 coding DNA: TGTGCCACCAACCCGACAGGGGGCTCCTACGAGCAGTACTTC. Its translation is CATNPTGGSYEQYF.

Only one count was recorded for this clone. This chain connects TRBV19 to TRBJ2-2, with 10 bases matching TRBD2. Germline loops: CDR1 LNHDA, CDR2 SQIVND (reference sequence). With V trimmed by 6 bases and J by 3 bases, 7 bases remained unmatched. The CDR3 spans 16 residues. The CDR3 nucleotides read TGTGCCAGTAGAGACCATGGACTAGCGGACACCGGGGAGCTGTTTTTT. It encodes CASRDHGLADTGELFF.

This clone was observed a single time. V gene TRBV20-1 combines with J gene TRBJ1-1; TRBD1 agrees at 7 bases. In germline, CDR1 is DFQATT, CDR2 SNEGSKA (reference sequence). The CDR3 sequence is 11 residues long. J was trimmed by 7 bases and V by 4 bases; bases with no gene match: 3. CDR3 loop: CSAKGTDEAFF. Written as DNA, the CDR3 is TGCAGTGCTAAAGGGACAGATGAAGCTTTCTTT.